A single sample is the source of the 16 T cell receptor beta chains below, sequenced in a study of graft-versus-host responses after intestinal transplantation. No antigen has been assigned to these receptors. Repertoires were generated with immunoSEQ multiplex PCR, while TCRdb's copy carries only in-frame clones and drops some. The repertoire has some 88,000 clones, 90% to 95% of them found once; the top ten carry 2%. The material sequenced was unstimulated CD8+ T cells sorted from spleen or lymph node cells, taken before intestinal transplant. The source of these receptors is a human donor who received an intestinal transplant.

V is TRBV5-8 and J is TRBJ1-2; D possibly corresponds to TRBD1 (5 bases). The V end lost 0 bases, the J end lost 0 bases, and 12 bases lay between the germline ends. CDR3 length equals 16 residues. Germline V gene lookup returns CDR1 SGHTS and CDR2 YDEGEE. The CDR3 is CASSLEGIHANYGYTF. CDR3 bases: TGTGCCAGCAGCTTGGAGGGGATCCATGCTAACTATGGCTACACCTTC.

This sequence joins TRBV4-3 and TRBJ2-7; D is unresolved. CDR1 LGHNA and CDR2 YSLEER come from the germline V gene. Trimming took off 4 bases at V and 0 bases at J, with 10 bases between the two ends. CDR3 length equals 14 residues. The CDR3 reads CASSPGPSSYEQYF. The CDR3 DNA sequence: TGCGCCAGCAGCCCTGGGCCGAGCTCCTACGAGCAGTACTTC.

V usage is TRBV2 and J usage is TRBJ2-7, with TRBD2 as a possible D gene (6 bases). Germline V CDR1 and CDR2: SNHLY, FYNNEI. V lost 6 bases, J lost 6 bases, and 6 bases lay in between. CDR3 size: 10 residues. In DNA, the CDR3 is TGTGCCAGCAGGGGGGGCGAGCAGTACTTC. Translated: CASRGGEQYF.

The chain carries TRBV29-1 and TRBJ2-7; maybe TRBD1 (6 bases). Trimming shortened V by 1 base and J by 0 bases, and 13 bases separated the two germline ends. Looked up from germline, CDR1 is SQVTM and CDR2 is ANQGSEA. The CDR3 has 15 residues. CDR3 sequence (DNA): TGCAGCGTTGAAGGGGATTTAGGGGGCTCCTACGAGCAGTACTTC. Encoded protein: CSVEGDLGGSYEQYF.

The chain recombines TRBV9 with TRBJ2-5, with 11 bases that match TRBD1. Germline values: CDR1 SGDLS, CDR2 YYNGEE. This CDR3 contains 15 residues. V lost 4 bases and J lost 5; bases outside the gene matches: 7. DNA for the CDR3: TGTGCCAGCAGCCTAGGACAGGGGGCATCGGAGACCCAGTACTTC. This codes for CASSLGQGASETQYF.

This sequence joins TRBV11-2 and TRBJ2-7, with 8 positions matching TRBD2. Trimming removed 7 bases from V and 2 bases from J; junction bases left unmatched: 10. This CDR3 region has 15 residues. CDR1 SGHAT and CDR2 FQNNGV come from the germline V gene. Here the CDR3 reads CASILTGGGTYEQYF. The CDR3 DNA reads TGTGCCAGCATCCTAACGGGGGGGGGAACCTACGAGCAGTACTTC.

The chain uses TRBV19 and TRBJ2-6, with 7 bases aligning to TRBD2. Germline CDR1 LNHDA, CDR2 SQIVND (reference sequence). The CDR3 covers 13 residues. V lost 8 bases, J lost 2 bases, and 0 bases stayed unmatched. CDR3 bases: TGTGCCAGTCTAGCGGCTGGGGCCAACGTCCTGACTTTC. It yields the protein CASLAAGANVLTF.

V and J are TRBV5-8 and TRBJ2-7; 8 bases match TRBD2. CDR1 and CDR2 from the germline V gene are SGHTS and YDEGEE. The CDR3 covers 15 residues. Trimming at V came to 0 bases and at J to 2 bases, leaving 4 bases not matched to a gene. CDR3 in amino acids: CASSLVSGEPYEQYF. CDR3 nucleotides: TGTGCCAGCAGCTTGGTTAGCGGGGAGCCCTACGAGCAGTACTTC.

This clone is a singleton in its sample. Distinct nucleotide sequences in the sample also encode this CDR3. The CDR3 DNA is TGTGCCAGCAGCGTAGTAGCGGGGGGGTACAATGAGCAGTTCTTC. Translation gives CASSVVAGGYNEQFF. The chain is built from TRBV9 and TRBJ2-1; 11 bases match TRBD2. Germline loops: CDR1 SGDLS, CDR2 YYNGEE. The CDR3 consists of 15 residues. Losses at the gene ends were 0 bases for V and 4 bases for J; bases not matched to a gene: 0.

V gene TRBV6-1 combines with J gene TRBJ1-1; 8 bases align to TRBD1. The CDR3 extends over 15 amino acids. The ends lost 5 bases at V and 5 bases at J; junction bases unmatched: 10. Germline assignment: CDR1 MNHNS and CDR2 SASEGT. CDR3 bases: TGTGCCAGCAGTACCCCCGAACAGGGGGAAACTGAAGCTTTCTTT. It encodes CASSTPEQGETEAFF.

The chain has TRBV11-3 and TRBJ1-2; perhaps TRBD1 as D (5 bases). Per the germline V gene, CDR1 is SGHNT and CDR2 is YENEEA. This CDR3 region has 13 residues. Deletions cut 3 bases from V and 8 bases from J, with 13 bases between. The CDR3 coding sequence is TGTGCCAGCAGCTTCAAAACAGGATGGGGCTACACCTTC. Translating it yields CASSFKTGWGYTF.

The CDR3: CASSLFGETNEKLFF. The DNA for the CDR3 is TGTGCCAGCAGCTTGTTCGGGGAAACGAATGAAAAACTGTTTTTT. The chain links TRBV5-6 to TRBJ1-4, with D hard to call. Germline V gene sequence: CDR1 SGHDT, CDR2 YYEEEE. The germline V and J ends were trimmed by 1 base and 5 bases, with 12 bases remaining between them. CDR3 length equals 15 residues.

The chain joins TRBV28 to TRBJ2-7, with D tentatively TRBD1 (5 bases). The V end lost 4 bases, the J end lost 2 bases, and 18 bases lay between the germline ends. CDR1 is MDHEN, CDR2 SYDVKM, per germline. The CDR3 consists of 16 residues. CDR3 nucleotides: TGTGCCAGCAGTTCCTTTAGGGGCACGATAACCTACGAGCAGTACTTC. It encodes CASSSFRGTITYEQYF. The full variable domain, its missing parts supplied by reference TRBV28 and TRBJ2-7, is DVKVTQSSRYLVKRTGEKVFLECVQDMDHENMFWYRQDPGLGLRLIYFSYDVKMKEKGDIPEGYSVSREKKERFSLILESASTNQTSMYLCASSSFRGTITYEQYFGPGTRLTVT.

The chain couples TRBV30 to TRBJ2-7; the match to TRBD1 covers 7 bases. The CDR3 spans 13 residues. V gave up 1 base and J gave up 5 bases; unmatched junction bases: 5. Germline values: CDR1 GTSNPN, CDR2 SVGIG (reference sequence). CDR3 bases: TGTGCCTGGAGTGACAGGGGATCCCACGAGCAGTACTTC. It encodes CAWSDRGSHEQYF.

This chain links TRBV27 with TRBJ1-2; tentatively, D is TRBD1 (6 bases). Germline V gene data show CDR1 as MNHEY and CDR2 as SMNVEV (reference sequence). The length of the CDR3 is 15 residues. Trimming shortened V by 5 bases and J by 0 bases, and 13 bases separated the two germline ends. DNA of the CDR3: TGTGCCAGCAGTCCACCGACAGGTACTAACTATGGCTACACCTTC. Amino acids: CASSPPTGTNYGYTF.

The chain uses TRBV1 and TRBJ1-2; TRBD1, the table's D call, was not compared with the DNA. TRBV1 is noted as a pseudogene. This CDR3 has 14 residues. CDR3 nucleotide sequence: TGCACCAGCAGCCACGGACAGGAGAACTATGGCTACACCTTC. This gives the protein CTSSHGQENYGYTF.